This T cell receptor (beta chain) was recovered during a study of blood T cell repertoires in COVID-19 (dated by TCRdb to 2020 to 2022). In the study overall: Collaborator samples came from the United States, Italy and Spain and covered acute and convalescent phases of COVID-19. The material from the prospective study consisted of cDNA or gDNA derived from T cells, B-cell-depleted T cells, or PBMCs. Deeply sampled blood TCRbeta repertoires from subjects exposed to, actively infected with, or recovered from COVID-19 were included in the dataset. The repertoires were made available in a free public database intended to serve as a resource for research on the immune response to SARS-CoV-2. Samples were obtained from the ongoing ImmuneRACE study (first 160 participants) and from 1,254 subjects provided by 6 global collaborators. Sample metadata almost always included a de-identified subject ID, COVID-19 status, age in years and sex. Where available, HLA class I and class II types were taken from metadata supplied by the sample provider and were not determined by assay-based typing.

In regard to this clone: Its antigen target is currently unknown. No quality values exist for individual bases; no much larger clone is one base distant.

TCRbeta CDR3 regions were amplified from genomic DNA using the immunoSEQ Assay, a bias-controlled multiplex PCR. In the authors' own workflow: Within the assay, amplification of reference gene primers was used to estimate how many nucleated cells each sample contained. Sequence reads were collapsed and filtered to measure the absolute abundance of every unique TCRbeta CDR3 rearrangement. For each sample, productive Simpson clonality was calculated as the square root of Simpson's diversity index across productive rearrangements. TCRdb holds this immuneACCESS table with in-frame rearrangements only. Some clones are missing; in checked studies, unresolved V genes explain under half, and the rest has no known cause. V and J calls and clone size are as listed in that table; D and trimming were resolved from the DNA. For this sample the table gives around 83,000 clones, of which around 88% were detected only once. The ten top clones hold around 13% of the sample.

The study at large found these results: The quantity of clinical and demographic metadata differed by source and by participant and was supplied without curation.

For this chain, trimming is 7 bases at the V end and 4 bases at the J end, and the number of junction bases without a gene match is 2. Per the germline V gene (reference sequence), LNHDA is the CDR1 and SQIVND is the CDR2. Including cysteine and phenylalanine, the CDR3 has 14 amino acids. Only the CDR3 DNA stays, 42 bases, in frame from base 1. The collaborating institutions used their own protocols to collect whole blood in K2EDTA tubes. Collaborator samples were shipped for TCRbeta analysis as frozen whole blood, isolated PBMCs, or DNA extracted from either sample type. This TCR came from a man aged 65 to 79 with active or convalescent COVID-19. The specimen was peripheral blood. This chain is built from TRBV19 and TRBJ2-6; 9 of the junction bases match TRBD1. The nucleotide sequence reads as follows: TGTGCCAGTAACAGGGGGCGAGGGGCCAACGTCCTGACTTTC. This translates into CASNRGRGANVLTF.